This T cell receptor (beta chain) appears in the sequencing data of a study of blood T cell repertoires in COVID-19. Trimming cost V 4 bases and J 8 bases, with 15 bases left between them. The germline gives CDR1 SGHAT, CDR2 FQNNGV. The CDR3 has 14 amino acids. Per the original data handling: Nucleated cell counts were estimated from reference gene primer amplification. The table came from immunoSEQ multiplex PCR; TCRdb's copy has only in-frame clones and leaves some out. The V and J calls and clone size are taken from that table; D and trimming were inferred from the DNA. The repertoire holds around 100,000 clones, roughly 90% seen once, with roughly 5.5% in the top ten.

The source of this sequence is a human donor in a cohort sampled during active COVID-19. The sequencing sample was made of peripheral blood. The chain has TRBV11-2 and TRBJ1-3, with D unresolved. CDR3 DNA: TGTGCCAGCAGCTCCAATCGCCGTCCGGACACCATATATTTT. Residues: CASSSNRRPDTIYF.